A single sample gave rise to the 32 T cell receptor beta chains below, sequenced in a study of T cells in tuberculosis. Clones were sequenced by immunoSEQ multiplex PCR, and TCRdb holds only the in-frame ones, with some missing. The table shows more than 30,000 clones, with approximately 95% occurring only once. Input material: PBMCs. These TCRs come from a donor under 30 with latent tuberculosis or without tuberculosis infection.

The chain combines TRBV2 with TRBJ2-2; D is possibly TRBD1 (6 bases). CDR1 and CDR2 from the germline V gene are SNHLY and FYNNEI. This CDR3 region has 14 residues. V was shortened by 3 bases and J by 6 bases, with 11 bases between the two germline ends. The DNA of the CDR3 is TGTGCCAGCAGTGACAGTCAGGGGTCCGGGGAGCTGTTTTTT. This sequence encodes CASSDSQGSGELFF.

V and J are TRBV19 and TRBJ1-2; D is undetermined. There are 15 residues in the CDR3. Trimming cost V 9 bases and J 4 bases, with 21 bases left between them. CDR1 is LNHDA, CDR2 SQIVND, per germline (reference sequence). The CDR3 region has the DNA TGTGCCAGCCTGGCGGGCAGCCCAGTGTTCTATGGCTACACCTTC. Protein product: CASLAGSPVFYGYTF. The full variable domain, completed using reference TRBV19 and TRBJ1-2, is DGGITQSPKYLFRKEGQNVTLSCEQNLNHDAMYWYRQDPGQGLRLIYYSQIVNDFQKGDIAEGYSVSREKKESFPLTVTSAQKNPTAFYLCASLAGSPVFYGYTFGSGTRLTVV.

The chain joins TRBV10-3 to TRBJ2-2, with D tentatively TRBD2 (6 bases). The CDR3 consists of 16 residues. Per germline, CDR1 ENHRY and CDR2 SYGVKD. Deletions cut 5 bases from V and 2 bases from J, with 15 bases between. Here the CDR3 reads CAISTLGGGNTGELFF. The CDR3 nucleotides read TGTGCCATCAGTACGTTGGGGGGAGGTAACACCGGGGAGCTGTTTTTT.

Only one count was recorded for this clone. The CDR3 region is CASSPDTGVDEQYF. CDR3 bases: TGCGCCAGCAGCCCAGACACAGGGGTCGACGAGCAGTACTTC. This chain links TRBV4-1 with TRBJ2-7, with TRBD1 identical over 7 bases. V lost 4 bases to trimming and J lost 5 bases; unmatched junction nucleotides: 8. CDR3 length equals 14 residues. Germline values: CDR1 MGHRA, CDR2 YSYEKL.

The V and J genes are TRBV4-1 and TRBJ1-1, with D possibly being TRBD1 (6 bases). Germline-derived CDR1 and CDR2 are MGHRA and YSYEKL. The V end was cut by 2 bases, the J end by 0 bases, with 10 bases between. The CDR3 is 15 amino acids. The CDR3 DNA follows: TGCGCCAGCAGCCAACAACAGGGCCTGAACACTGAAGCTTTCTTT. This sequence encodes CASSQQQGLNTEAFF.

This clone occurred once. This sequence joins TRBV5-1 and TRBJ1-2; no firm D call. The V and J ends lost 1 base and 8 bases respectively, with 12 bases between them. This CDR3 spans 13 amino acids. CDR1 and CDR2 from the germline V gene are SGHRS and YFSETQ. This CDR3 reads CASSLSGVAGYTF. CDR3 DNA sequence: TGCGCCAGCAGCTTGTCCGGAGTGGCCGGCTACACCTTC.

The gene calls are TRBV19 and TRBJ2-3; TRBD2 agrees at 9 bases. CDR3 length: 16 residues. V trimming: 1 base; J trimming: 4 bases; junction bases outside the gene matches: 6. Germline CDR1 LNHDA, CDR2 SQIVND (reference sequence). The CDR3 sequence: CASSIGAGGPSDTQYF. The CDR3 nucleotides read TGTGCCAGTAGTATAGGGGCGGGAGGGCCCTCAGATACGCAGTATTTT.

The chain links TRBV7-9 to TRBJ2-7; 13 bases match TRBD2. The trim removed 6 bases at V and 3 bases at J, leaving 8 bases unmatched. This CDR3 comprises 16 residues. Germline-derived CDR1 and CDR2 are SEHNR and FQNEAQ (reference sequence). Here the CDR3 reads CASSPDGLAGVYEQYF. DNA for the CDR3: TGTGCCAGCAGTCCGGATGGACTAGCGGGAGTCTACGAGCAGTACTTC.

The gene calls are TRBV28 and TRBJ1-2; TRBD1 might be the D (6 bases). The V end lost 6 bases, the J end lost 9 bases, and 20 bases lay between the germline ends. The germline V gene has CDR1 MDHEN and CDR2 SYDVKM. The CDR3 is 14 amino acids. The CDR3 sequence: CASRPTGKRRSYTF. DNA of the CDR3: TGTGCCAGCAGGCCTACAGGGAAAAGAAGGAGCTACACCTTC.

V is TRBV7-2 and J is TRBJ1-2; D uncertain. The CDR3 contains 13 residues. Trimming removed 1 base from V and 6 bases from J, with 9 bases in between. Per germline, CDR1 SGHTA and CDR2 FQGNSA. In DNA, the CDR3 is TGTGCCAGCAGCTTAGGTCCGGAGGATGGCTACACCTTC. Amino acids: CASSLGPEDGYTF.

The chain carries TRBV6-5 and TRBJ1-1; 7 bases are shared with TRBD1. The junction had 7 bases not matched to a gene; V was cut back by 2 bases and J by 7 bases. The CDR3 covers 14 residues. Germline V gene data show CDR1 as MNHEY and CDR2 as SVGAGI. The CDR3 region has the DNA TGTGCCAGCAGTTACGGTGACAGGGAAGGTGAAGCTTTCTTT. Amino acids: CASSYGDREGEAFF.

The V and J genes are TRBV14 and TRBJ1-1, with a possible D match to TRBD1 (6 bases). With 0 bases removed from V and 12 bases from J, the gap between germline ends came to 11 bases. This CDR3 has 12 amino acids. Germline V gene sequence: CDR1 SGHDN, CDR2 FVKESK. CDR3 sequence: CASSQDRGAPFF. The CDR3, as DNA: TGTGCCAGCAGCCAAGATCGGGGGGCACCTTTCTTT.

This chain connects TRBV9 to TRBJ1-2, with a tentative D call TRBD1 (5 bases). V lost 0 bases and J lost 7, with 13 bases in between. The CDR3 totals 14 residues. The germline gives CDR1 SGDLS, CDR2 YYNGEE. CDR3 DNA sequence: TGTGCCAGCAGCGTAGGAGAGGGAGGGGCTGGCTACACCTTC. It is translated as CASSVGEGGAGYTF.

J is TRBJ2-3 and V is TRBV28; TRBD2 matches at 7 bases. J lost 5 bases, V lost 3 bases, and 5 bases had no gene match. The CDR3 is 14 amino acids. Germline V gene data show CDR1 as MDHEN and CDR2 as SYDVKM. The CDR3 sequence: CASSLAGVRDTQYF. CDR3 DNA sequence: TGTGCCAGCAGTTTGGCGGGAGTAAGAGATACGCAGTATTTT. The full variable domain, its missing parts supplied by reference TRBV28 and TRBJ2-3, is DVKVTQSSRYLVKRTGEKVFLECVQDMDHENMFWYRQDPGLGLRLIYFSYDVKMKEKGDIPEGYSVSREKKERFSLILESASTNQTSMYLCASSLAGVRDTQYFGPGTRLTVL.

J is TRBJ2-1 and V is TRBV6-1; D call uncertain. The CDR3 is made up of 15 amino acids. V shed 3 bases and J shed 5 bases, with 14 bases lying between them. The V gene's germline CDR1 is MNHNS and CDR2 SASEGT. The DNA of the CDR3 is TGTGCCAGCAGTGATAGAGTGAAGAGCCACAATGAGCAGTTCTTC. Translation: CASSDRVKSHNEQFF.

The chain employs TRBV5-4 and TRBJ2-5, with 8 bases identical to TRBD2. The junction had 5 bases not matched to a gene; V was cut back by 2 bases and J by 2 bases. The V gene's germline CDR1 is SGHNT and CDR2 YYREEE (reference sequence). CDR3 size: 15 residues. The CDR3 sequence: CASSFSSGPQETQYF. As DNA, the CDR3 is TGTGCCAGCAGCTTTTCTAGCGGGCCTCAAGAGACCCAGTACTTC.

The genes are TRBV28 and TRBJ2-3; tentatively, D is TRBD1 (7 bases). Trimming cost V 5 bases and J 4 bases, with 13 bases left between them. Germline V gives CDR1 MDHEN, CDR2 SYDVKM. The CDR3 length is 14 residues. The CDR3 protein is CASSARGVADTQYF. The CDR3 DNA follows: TGTGCCAGCAGTGCCAGGGGGGTGGCAGATACGCAGTATTTT.

In the case of this clone: Relative to the germline gene, one junction end is altered; a read error may explain this. The genes are TRBV6-6 and TRBJ1-2; TRBD1 is a possible D gene (5 bases). This CDR3 contains 13 residues. CDR1 and CDR2 from the germline V gene are MNHNY and SVGAGI (reference sequence). The CDR3 DNA sequence: TGTGCCAGCAGTCCCTATCCACCTCAGCTCGGGGGCTTC. This translates into CASSPYPPQLGGF.

The CDR3 DNA sequence: TGTGCCAGCACGGACAGGGTGAACACCGGGGAGCTGTTTTTT. Its protein is CASTDRVNTGELFF. The gene calls are TRBV27 and TRBJ2-2, with 8 bases fitting TRBD1. The CDR3 has 14 residues. V dropped 7 bases and J dropped 1; count of bases not matched to a gene: 2. The germline CDR1 and CDR2 sequences are MNHEY and SMNVEV (reference sequence).

The V gene is TRBV27, the J gene TRBJ2-4, with 8 bases that match TRBD2. V gave up 7 bases and J gave up 7 bases; unmatched junction bases: 6. Germline V lookup: CDR1 MNHEY, CDR2 SMNVEV (reference sequence). This CDR3 is built from 13 residues. CDR3 bases: TGTGCCAGCAAGGGTAGCGGGACCAACATTCAGTACTTC. Its protein is CASKGSGTNIQYF.

V usage is TRBV28 and J usage is TRBJ1-2; TRBD1 is a possible D gene (5 bases). V was pared by 4 bases and J by 8 bases, with 17 bases between. Germline CDR1 is MDHEN and CDR2 is SYDVKM. The length of the CDR3 is 14 residues. The CDR3 bases are TGTGCCAGCAGTTACCTCTGGGGGAGGTGGGGCTACACCTTC. This gives the protein CASSYLWGRWGYTF.

The chain joins TRBV25-1 to TRBJ2-1; D not certain. The CDR3 is 17 amino acids. Germline CDR1 is MGHDK and CDR2 is SYGVNS. Trimming pared 2 bases from V and 0 bases from J, leaving 14 bases between. The CDR3 sequence is CASSEEPPKSSYNEQFF. The CDR3 nucleotides are TGTGCCAGCAGTGAAGAGCCCCCAAAGAGCTCCTACAATGAGCAGTTCTTC.

The chain recombines TRBV19 with TRBJ1-2, with 8 bases fitting TRBD1. CDR1 and CDR2 (germline): LNHDA, SQIVND (reference sequence). The CDR3 contains 12 residues. CDR3 in DNA: TGTGCGGAGCACAGGGGGTCATGTGGCTACACCTTC. Its translation: CAEHRGSCGYTF.

The J gene is TRBJ2-1, the V gene TRBV27; 12 bases fit TRBD2. V was pared by 1 base and J by 9 bases, with 4 bases of the junction left unmatched. The CDR3 is 15 amino acids. Germline CDR1 MNHEY, CDR2 SMNVEV (reference sequence). CDR3 amino acids: CASSLLTSGSSEQFF. The CDR3 nucleotides read TGTGCCAGCAGTTTATTGACTAGCGGGAGCAGTGAGCAGTTCTTC.

The chain carries TRBV15 and TRBJ2-2; 7 bases are shared with TRBD1. The CDR3 is 14 residues long. V lost 8 bases to trimming and J lost 4 bases; unmatched junction nucleotides: 7. Germline V gene data show CDR1 as LNHNV and CDR2 as YYDKDF (reference sequence). The CDR3 DNA follows: TGTGCCACCCGAAAAACAGGGGTCACCGGGGAGCTGTTTTTT. Encoded protein: CATRKTGVTGELFF.

J is TRBJ2-1 and V is TRBV23-1; 11 bases map to TRBD2. TRBV23-1 qualifies as an ORF whose function is uncertain. The CDR3 length is 20 residues. The V gene end was trimmed by 2 bases and the J gene end by 6 bases; junction bases not matched to a gene: 18. The CDR3 region is CASSQPVGASGRLSFNEQFF. The DNA for the CDR3 is TGCGCCAGCAGTCAACCCGTCGGGGCTAGCGGGAGGTTGTCTTTCAATGAGCAGTTCTTC.

This chain links TRBV7-7 with TRBJ2-1; 7 bases are a match to TRBD1. Germline V gene data show CDR1 as SSHAT and CDR2 as FNYEAQ (reference sequence). The CDR3 is made up of 14 amino acids. V trimming: 5 bases; J trimming: 5 bases; junction bases outside the gene matches: 6. CDR3 residues: CASSKTGYHNEQFF. In DNA form, the CDR3 reads TGTGCCAGCAGCAAGACAGGGTATCACAATGAGCAGTTCTTC.

The rearrangement joins TRBV23-1 to TRBJ1-5, with 7 bases fitting TRBD1. TRBV23-1 is annotated as an ORF whose role is uncertain. The CDR3 covers 13 residues. Unmatched junction bases numbered 3, after V lost 8 bases and J lost 2 bases. CDR3 residues: CASVTGGNQPQHF. In nucleotides, the CDR3 is TGCGCCAGCGTTACAGGGGGCAATCAGCCCCAGCATTTT.

The chain links TRBV5-4 to TRBJ1-2; 7 positions match TRBD1. The CDR3 is 15 residues long. V was clipped by 4 bases and J by 5 bases; unmatched bases: 11. CDR1 is SGHNT, CDR2 YYREEE, per germline (reference sequence). The CDR3 sequence is CASSPGQAGRYGYTF. CDR3 nucleotide sequence: TGTGCCAGCAGCCCTGGACAGGCCGGTCGGTATGGCTACACCTTC.

The chain has TRBV28 and TRBJ2-7; 8 positions match TRBD2. There are 15 residues in the CDR3. Germline V gene sequence: CDR1 MDHEN, CDR2 SYDVKM. V shed 3 bases, J shed 0 bases, and the junction held 4 bases outside the gene matches. DNA of the CDR3: TGTGCCAGCAGTTTGCTAGCGGGCTACTCCTACGAGCAGTACTTC. It specifies CASSLLAGYSYEQYF.

V and J are TRBV30 and TRBJ2-4, with D maybe TRBD1 (5 bases). Germline V lookup: CDR1 GTSNPN, CDR2 SVGIG (reference sequence). V was trimmed by 3 bases and J by 6 bases, leaving 15 bases between them. This CDR3 is 14 amino acids long. The CDR3 protein is CAWRPSDKRNIQYF. DNA for the CDR3: TGTGCCTGGAGACCCTCGGACAAGCGAAACATTCAGTACTTC.

The chain has TRBV7-2 and TRBJ2-2; 7 bases align to TRBD1. The germline gives CDR1 SGHTA, CDR2 FQGNSA. CDR3 length: 14 residues. V was pared by 5 bases and J by 6 bases, with 6 bases of the junction left unmatched. The CDR3: CASSPDRVAGELFF. The CDR3 bases are TGTGCCAGCAGCCCAGACAGGGTCGCCGGGGAGCTGTTTTTT.